This TCR beta chain appears in the sequencing data of a study of T cell changes during pregnancy in multiple sclerosis. The CDR3 is 11 residues long. The V and J ends lost 6 bases and 4 bases respectively, with 6 bases between them. Looked up from germline, CDR1 is MNHNY and CDR2 is SVGAGI (reference sequence). Profiling relied on immunoSEQ multiplex PCR, and the TCRdb table lists in-frame clones only, not all of them. This table has approximately 54,000 clones, more than 90% appearing once. The chain joins TRBV6-6 to TRBJ1-1, with D uncertain. The input for sequencing was peripheral blood, taken after pregnancy. The source of this sequence is a female donor in good health, enrolled as a control in a pregnancy study. CDR3 protein: CASSPGTEAFF. The CDR3 DNA reads as TGTGCCAGCAGCCCCGGCACTGAAGCTTTCTTT.